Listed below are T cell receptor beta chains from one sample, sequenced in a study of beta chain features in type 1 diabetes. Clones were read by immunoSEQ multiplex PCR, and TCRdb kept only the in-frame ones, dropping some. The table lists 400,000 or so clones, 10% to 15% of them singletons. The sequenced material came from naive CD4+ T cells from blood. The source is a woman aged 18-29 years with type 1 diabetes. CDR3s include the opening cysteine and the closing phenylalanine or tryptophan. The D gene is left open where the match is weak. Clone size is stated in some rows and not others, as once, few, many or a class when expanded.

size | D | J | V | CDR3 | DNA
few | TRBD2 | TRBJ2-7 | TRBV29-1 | CSVPGLAGGGEQYF | TGCAGCGTTCCGGGACTAGCGGGAGGTGGCGAGCAGTACTTC
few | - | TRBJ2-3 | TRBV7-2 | CASSPNQRGWGADTQYF | TGTGCCAGCAGCCCTAATCAACGGGGGTGGGGAGCAGATACGCAGTATTTT
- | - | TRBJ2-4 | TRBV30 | CAWSVVRVAKNIQYF | TGTGCCTGGAGTGTAGTACGAGTGGCCAAAAACATTCAGTACTTC
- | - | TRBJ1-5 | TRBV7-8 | CASSLYAGRQPQHF | TGTGCCAGCAGCTTATATGCGGGGCGACAGCCCCAGCATTTT
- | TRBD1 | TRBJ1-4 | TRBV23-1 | CASSQSPDRGLSTNEKLFF | TGCGCCAGCAGTCAATCCCCGGACAGGGGGTTGTCAACTAATGAAAAACTGTTTTTT
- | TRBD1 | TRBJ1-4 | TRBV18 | CASSPTGIGEKLFF | TGTGCCAGCTCACCGACAGGGATAGGAGAAAAACTGTTTTTT
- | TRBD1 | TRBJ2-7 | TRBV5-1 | CASSWTGGSYEQYF | TGCGCCAGCAGCTGGACAGGGGGATCCTACGAGCAGTACTTC
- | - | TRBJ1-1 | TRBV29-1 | CSSQRGILTEAFF | TGCAGCTCCCAAAGGGGAATTCTCACTGAAGCTTTCTTT
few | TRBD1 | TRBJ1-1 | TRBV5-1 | CASSYRGQMNTEAFF | TGCGCCAGCAGCTACCGGGGACAGATGAACACTGAAGCTTTCTTT
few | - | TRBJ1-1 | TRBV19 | CASSARQAEAFF | TGTGCCAGTAGTGCCCGACAGGCTGAAGCTTTCTTT
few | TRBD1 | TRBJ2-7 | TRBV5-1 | CASSSGDRPYEQYF | TGCGCCAGCAGCTCGGGGGACAGGCCCTACGAGCAGTACTTC
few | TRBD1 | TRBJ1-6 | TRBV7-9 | CASSLVRQGGSPLHF | TGTGCCAGCAGCTTAGTAAGACAGGGAGGATCACCCCTCCACTTT
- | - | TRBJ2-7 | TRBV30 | CAWRRAYEQYF | TGTGCCTGGAGACGGGCCTACGAGCAGTACTTC
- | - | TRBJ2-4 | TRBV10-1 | CASSDTCGLAKNIQYF | TGCGCCAGCAGTGACACCTGTGGACTAGCCAAAAACATTCAGTACTTC
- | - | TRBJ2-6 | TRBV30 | CAWNPGASSGANVLTF | TGTGCCTGGAACCCAGGGGCCAGCTCTGGGGCCAACGTCCTGACTTTC
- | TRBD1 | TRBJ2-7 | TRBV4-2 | CASSPREQGVGEQYF | TGTGCCAGCAGCCCAAGAGAACAGGGGGTGGGGGAGCAGTACTTC
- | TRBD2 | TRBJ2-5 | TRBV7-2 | CASSPGLAEETQYF | TGTGCCAGCAGCCCCGGACTAGCGGAAGAGACCCAGTACTTC
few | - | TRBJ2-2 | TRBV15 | CATSRDYLNTGELFF | TGTGCCACCAGCAGGGACTACCTGAACACCGGGGAGCTGTTTTTT
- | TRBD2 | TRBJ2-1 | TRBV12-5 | CASGLVATSAGVPHEQFF | TGTGCTAGTGGTTTGGTAGCTACTTCGGCGGGAGTTCCCCATGAGCAGTTCTTC
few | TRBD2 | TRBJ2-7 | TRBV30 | CAWRPRTSGRAGEQYF | TGTGCCTGGAGACCAAGGACTAGCGGGAGGGCGGGCGAGCAGTACTTC
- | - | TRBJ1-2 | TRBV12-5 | CASGLVPQETYGYTF | TGTGCTAGTGGTTTGGTCCCCCAGGAAACCTATGGCTACACCTTC
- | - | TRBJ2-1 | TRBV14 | CASSQVPTLAYNEQFF | TGTGCCAGCAGCCAGGTCCCGACCCTAGCCTACAATGAGCAGTTCTTC
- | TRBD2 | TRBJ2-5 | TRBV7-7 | CASGLAAQETQYF | TGTGCTAGCGGACTAGCGGCCCAAGAGACCCAGTACTTC
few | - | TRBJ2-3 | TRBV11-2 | CASSLGADTQYF | TGTGCCAGCAGCTTAGGGGCTGATACGCAGTATTTT
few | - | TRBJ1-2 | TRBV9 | CASSVDVTDYGYTF | TGTGCCAGCAGCGTAGACGTAACGGACTATGGCTACACCTTC
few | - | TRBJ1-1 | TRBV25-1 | CASSPGGGESEAFF | TGTGCCAGCAGTCCCGGAGGAGGGGAATCGGAAGCTTTCTTT
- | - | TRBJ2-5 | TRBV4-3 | CASSQDGGRETQYF | TGCGCCAGCAGCCAAGATGGGGGGAGGGAGACCCAGTACTTC
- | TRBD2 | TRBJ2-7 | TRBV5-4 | CATQPGGVSYEQYF | TGTGCCACCCAACCGGGGGGAGTTTCCTACGAGCAGTACTTC
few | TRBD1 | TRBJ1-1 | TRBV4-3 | CASSQVTGVTEAFF | TGCGCCAGCAGCCAGGTAACAGGGGTTACTGAAGCTTTCTTT
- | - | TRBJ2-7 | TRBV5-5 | CASSSAYEQYF | TGTGCCAGCAGCTCCGCCTACGAGCAGTACTTC
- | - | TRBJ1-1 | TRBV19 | CASSIDRAEAFF | TGTGCCAGTAGTATCGATAGAGCTGAAGCTTTCTTT
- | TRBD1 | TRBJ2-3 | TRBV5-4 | CASSRRWTGGADTQYF | TGTGCCAGCAGCCGCCGGTGGACAGGGGGCGCAGATACGCAGTATTTT
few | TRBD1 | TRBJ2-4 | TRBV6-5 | CASSYSRQGLNIQYF | TGTGCCAGCAGTTACTCGAGACAGGGTTTAAACATTCAGTACTTC
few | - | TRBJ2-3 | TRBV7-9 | CASSPRGNTDTQYF | TGTGCCAGCAGCCCCCGGGGAAACACAGATACGCAGTATTTT
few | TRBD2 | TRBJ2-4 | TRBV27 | CASRELAGVGNIQYF | TGTGCCAGCAGGGAGCTAGCGGGAGTCGGGAACATTCAGTACTTC
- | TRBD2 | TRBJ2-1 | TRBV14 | CASSHLLAGGPKFYNEQFF | TGTGCCAGCAGCCACCTCCTAGCGGGGGGGCCAAAGTTCTACAATGAGCAGTTCTTC
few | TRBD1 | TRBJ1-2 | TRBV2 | CASSLQGARGGYTF | TGTGCCAGCTCCTTACAGGGGGCACGAGGCGGCTACACCTTC
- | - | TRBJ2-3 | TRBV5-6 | CASSLTDIRQYF | TGTGCCAGCAGCTTGACAGACATACGGCAGTATTTT
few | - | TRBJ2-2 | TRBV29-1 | CSAEPGNTGELFF | TGCAGCGCCGAACCCGGGAACACCGGGGAGCTGTTTTTT
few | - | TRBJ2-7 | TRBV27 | CATGGYYEQYF | TGTGCCACAGGGGGGTACTACGAGCAGTACTTC
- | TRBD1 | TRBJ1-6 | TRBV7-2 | CASSLPGQANSPLHF | TGTGCCAGCAGCTTACCGGGACAGGCTAATTCACCCCTCCACTTT
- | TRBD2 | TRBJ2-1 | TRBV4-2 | CASSQVGSSGSYEQFF | TGTGCCAGCAGCCAAGTAGGGTCTAGCGGGAGCTATGAGCAGTTCTTC
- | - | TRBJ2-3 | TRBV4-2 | CASSQEPGADTQYF | TGTGCCAGCAGCCAAGAGCCAGGTGCGGATACGCAGTATTTT
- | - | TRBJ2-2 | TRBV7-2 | CASSSREEGELFF | TGTGCCAGCAGCTCGCGCGAAGAAGGGGAGCTGTTTTTT
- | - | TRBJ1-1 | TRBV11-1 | CASSRRTEEAFF | TGTGCCAGCAGCCGGAGGACAGAAGAAGCTTTCTTT
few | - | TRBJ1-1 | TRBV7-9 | CASSPYRVAAFF | TGTGCCAGCAGCCCCTACAGGGTGGCAGCTTTCTTT
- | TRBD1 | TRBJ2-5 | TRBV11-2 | CASSSAGTEETQYF | TGTGCCAGCAGCTCGGCCGGGACAGAAGAGACCCAGTACTTC
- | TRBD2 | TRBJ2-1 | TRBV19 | CASSGLAGSYNEQFF | TGTGCCAGTAGCGGACTAGCGGGATCCTACAATGAGCAGTTCTTC
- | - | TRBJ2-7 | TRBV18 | CASSGDHYEQYF | TGTGCCAGCTCCGGAGACCACTACGAGCAGTACTTC